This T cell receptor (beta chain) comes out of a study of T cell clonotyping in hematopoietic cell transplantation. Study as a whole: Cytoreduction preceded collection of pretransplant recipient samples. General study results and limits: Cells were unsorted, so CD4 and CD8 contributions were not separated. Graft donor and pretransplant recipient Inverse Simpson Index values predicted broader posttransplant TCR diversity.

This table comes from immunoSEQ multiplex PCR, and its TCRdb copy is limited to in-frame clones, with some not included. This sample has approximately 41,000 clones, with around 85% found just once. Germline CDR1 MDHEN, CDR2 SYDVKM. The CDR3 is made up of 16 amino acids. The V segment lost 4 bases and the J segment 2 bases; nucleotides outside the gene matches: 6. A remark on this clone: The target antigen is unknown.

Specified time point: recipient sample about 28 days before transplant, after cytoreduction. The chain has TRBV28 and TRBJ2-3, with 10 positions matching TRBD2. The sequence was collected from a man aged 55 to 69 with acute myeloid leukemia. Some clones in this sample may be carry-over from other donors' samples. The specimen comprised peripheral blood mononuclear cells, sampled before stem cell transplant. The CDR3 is CASSSLAGGLTDTQYF. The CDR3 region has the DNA TGTGCCAGCAGTTCCTTAGCGGGGGGCCTCACAGATACGCAGTATTTT.